This T cell receptor (beta chain) stems from a study of OX40 agonist ivuxolimab in advanced cancers. Study summary: Subjects had a mean age of about 60 years, with a range of roughly 20 to 79; approximately 83% were male.

Blood got drawn at baseline, again on cycle 4 day 1, and then on cycle 7 day 1. Study-level findings and limits: Averaged across samples, CD8+ T cells carried more expanded clones than CD4+ did. At doses 0.1 to 3.0 mg/kg, CD4+ and CD8+ clones expanded.

Data came from immunoSEQ multiplex PCR; TCRdb stores just in-frame clones and leaves some out. This sample carries under 25,000 clones, around 67% of them seen once, and the ten largest clones take 30% to 40%. Concerning this clone itself: The antigen is unknown. One junction end does not reproduce the germline sequence, and a read error may be involved. Other DNA variants within this sample encode the same CDR3.

The input for sequencing was CD4+ or CD8+ T cells sorted from blood, taken in a trial of the OX40 agonist ivuxolimab. This clonotype was obtained from an adult with an advanced solid tumor such as melanoma, head and neck, liver or kidney cancer.

The CDR3 protein is CASSQEGLALSTDTQYF. DNA for the CDR3: TGCGCCAGCAGCCAAGAAGGACTAGCCCTCAGCACAGATACGCAGTATTTT. The rearrangement joins TRBV7-2 to TRBJ2-3; 8 bases are shared with TRBD2. This CDR3 comprises 17 residues. Germline values: CDR1 SGHTA, CDR2 FQGNSA.